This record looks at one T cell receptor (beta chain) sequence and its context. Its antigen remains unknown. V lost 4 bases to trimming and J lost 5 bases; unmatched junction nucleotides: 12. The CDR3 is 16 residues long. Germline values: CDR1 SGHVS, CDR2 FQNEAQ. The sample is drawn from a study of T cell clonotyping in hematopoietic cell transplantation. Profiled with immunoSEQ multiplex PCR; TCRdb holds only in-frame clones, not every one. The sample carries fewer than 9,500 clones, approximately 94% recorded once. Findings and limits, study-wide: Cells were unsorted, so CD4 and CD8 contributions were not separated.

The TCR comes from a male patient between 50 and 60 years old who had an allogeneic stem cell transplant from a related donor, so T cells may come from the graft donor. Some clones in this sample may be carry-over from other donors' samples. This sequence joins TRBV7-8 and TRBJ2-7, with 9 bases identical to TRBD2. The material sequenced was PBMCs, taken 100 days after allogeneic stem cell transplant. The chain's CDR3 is CASSSRGGGRADEQYF. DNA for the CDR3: TGTGCCAGCAGCTCCCGGGGTGGCGGGAGGGCGGACGAGCAGTACTTC.